The 2 T cell receptor beta chains given below trace back to one sample, sequenced in a study of CD8 T cells in Susac syndrome. RNA totalling roughly 0.45 to 1 ug underwent reverse transcription with random hexamers. TCRdb reprocessed the immunoSEQ multiplex PCR reads via MiXCR and lists one record per CDR3 protein. The sample lists some 50,000 distinct CDR3 sequences, 95% occurring once. What was sequenced was CD8+ T cells from PBMCs. These receptor sequences come from a human donor with Susac syndrome.

This chain connects TRBV7-9 to TRBJ1-2, with 8 positions matching TRBD1. The CDR3 is 15 amino acids. Trimming removed 0 bases from V and 4 bases from J; junction bases left unmatched: 4. Germline CDR1 is SEHNR and CDR2 is FQNEAQ (reference sequence). The CDR3 loop reads CASSLAQGVTYGYTF. DNA for the CDR3: TGTGCCAGCAGCTTAGCACAGGGGGTCACCTATGGCTACACCTTC.

The chain is built from TRBV4-2 and TRBJ2-2; D is undetermined. There are 14 residues in the CDR3. Germline CDR1 LGHNA, CDR2 YNFKEQ. V was trimmed by 0 bases and J by 3 bases, leaving 5 bases between them. The CDR3 protein is CASSQEEYTGELFF. The DNA of the CDR3 is TGTGCCAGCAGCCAAGAGGAGTACACCGGGGAGCTGTTTTTT.